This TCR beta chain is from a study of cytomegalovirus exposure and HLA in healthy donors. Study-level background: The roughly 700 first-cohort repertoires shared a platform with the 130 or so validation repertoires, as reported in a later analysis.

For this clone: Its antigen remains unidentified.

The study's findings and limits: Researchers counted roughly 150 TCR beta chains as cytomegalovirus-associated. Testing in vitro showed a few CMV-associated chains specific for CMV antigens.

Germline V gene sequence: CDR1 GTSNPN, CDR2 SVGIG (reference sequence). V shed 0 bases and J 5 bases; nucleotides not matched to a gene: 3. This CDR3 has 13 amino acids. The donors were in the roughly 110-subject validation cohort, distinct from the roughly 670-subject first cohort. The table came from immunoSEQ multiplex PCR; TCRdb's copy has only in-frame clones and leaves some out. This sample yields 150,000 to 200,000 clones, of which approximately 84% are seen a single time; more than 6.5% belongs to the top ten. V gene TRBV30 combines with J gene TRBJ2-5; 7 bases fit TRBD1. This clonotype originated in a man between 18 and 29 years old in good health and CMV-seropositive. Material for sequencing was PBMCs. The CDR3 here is CAWSVTRGETQYF. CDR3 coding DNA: TGTGCCTGGAGTGTAACCAGGGGGGAGACCCAGTACTTC.